This is a list of T cell receptor beta chains from one sample in a study of PD-1 blockade in classical Hodgkin lymphoma. Repertoires were generated with immunoSEQ multiplex PCR, while TCRdb's copy carries only in-frame clones and drops some. The table lists nearly 100,000 clones, over 80% of them singletons, with less than 15% in the top ten. This sample comprised peripheral blood mononuclear cells (PBMCs), obtained at baseline. These receptors all stem from a human donor with classical Hodgkin lymphoma. Each CDR3 is given with its conserved first and last residue. The D gene is left open where the match is weak. Size is stated for part of the rows, as once, few or many counts, or as a class when the clone is expanded.

TRBJ1-5 | NA | TRBV6-1 | NA | TGTGCCAGCAGTCTTTTCAACAGTGCCAATCAGCCCCAGCATTTT | CASSLFNSANQPQHF
TRBJ2-1 | TRBD2 | TRBV2 | NA | TGTGCCAGCAGTCCGGGACTAGCGGGCGGTTCCTACAATGAGCAGTTCTTC | CASSPGLAGGSYNEQFF
TRBJ2-5 | TRBD2 | TRBV5-4 | few | TGTGCCAGCAGCACGGGACTAGGGTCCCAACAAGAGACCCAGTACTTC | CASSTGLGSQQETQYF
TRBJ2-1 | TRBD2 | TRBV15 | NA | TGTGCCACCAGCAGAGATTGGGCGGGAGCCTACAATGAGCAGTTCTTC | CATSRDWAGAYNEQFF
TRBJ2-7 | NA | TRBV10-2 | NA | TGCGCCAGCAGTGTCCAGGGATACGAGCAGTACTTC | CASSVQGYEQYF
TRBJ2-7 | TRBD2 | TRBV4-2 | NA | TGTGCCAGCAGCCAAGATGCGGGCTACTGGGCGGGAGACGGGCCCTACGAGCAGTACTTC | CASSQDAGYWAGDGPYEQYF
TRBJ1-4 | TRBD1 | TRBV19 | NA | TGTGCCAGTGACCCCGGGACAGCTAATGAAAAACTGTTTTTT | CASDPGTANEKLFF
TRBJ2-2 | TRBD2 | TRBV5-1 | NA | TGCGCCAGCAGCCCGGGAGGTCCAGCGAACACCGGGGAGCTGTTTTTT | CASSPGGPANTGELFF
TRBJ1-2 | NA | TRBV29-1 | NA | TGCAGCGCTTCAGGGGTTAACTATGGCTACACCTTC | CSASGVNYGYTF
TRBJ2-2 | NA | TRBV9 | NA | TGTACCAGCAGCGGGTTCGGGCCGAACACCGGGGAGCTGTTTTTT | CTSSGFGPNTGELFF
TRBJ2-7 | NA | TRBV28 | NA | TGTGCCAGCAGTTTGGGTACTACAAGAAACGGAGCCTACGAGCAGTACTTC | CASSLGTTRNGAYEQYF
TRBJ2-7 | NA | TRBV13 | NA | TGTGCCAGCAGCCCCTCGCAGGGCAGGGGTTTTGCGGGGGTGAACTACGAGCAGTACTTC | CASSPSQGRGFAGVNYEQYF
TRBJ2-5 | TRBD2 | TRBV18 | NA | TGTGCCAGCTCGGCCGGGGTAGCGGGGAGTTCGGGCGGAGAGACCCAGTACTTC | CASSAGVAGSSGGETQYF
TRBJ1-1 | NA | TRBV18 | NA | TGTGCCAGCTCACCTTCCCAGGATGAAGCTTTCTTT | CASSPSQDEAFF
TRBJ1-5 | NA | TRBV2 | many | TGTGCCAGCAGTGGAGGGGGGAGCAATCAGCCCCAGCATTTT | CASSGGGSNQPQHF
TRBJ2-7 | TRBD1 | TRBV2 | NA | TGTGCGAGCACAGGGGGCTTGACCTACGAGCAGTACTTC | CASTGGLTYEQYF
TRBJ2-3 | NA | TRBV4-1 | NA | TGCGCCAGCAGTCAAGAATGGGAAGATACGCAGTATTTT | CASSQEWEDTQYF
TRBJ2-5 | NA | TRBV11-3 | NA | TGTGCCAGCAGCCCCTCGACACAGGGAATGGAGAGAACCCAGTACTTC | CASSPSTQGMERTQYF
TRBJ2-1 | NA | TRBV6-6 | NA | TGTGCCAGCAGGGGGGGAGACTACAATGAGCAGTTCTTC | CASRGGDYNEQFF
TRBJ2-1 | TRBD2 | TRBV14 | once | TGTGCCAGCAGCTATATATATCCCGGGACTAGTCCTCGTAATGAGCAGTTCTTC | CASSYIYPGTSPRNEQFF
TRBJ2-7 | NA | TRBV10-1 | once | TGCGCCAGCAGTGAGTCGATTACCTGGCCCTACGAGCAGTACTTC | CASSESITWPYEQYF
TRBJ2-5 | NA | TRBV5-1 | NA | TGCGCCAGCAGCCAAATACAGGGGGGGCAAGAGACCCAGTACTTC | CASSQIQGGQETQYF
TRBJ2-7 | TRBD1 | TRBV6-5 | NA | TGTGCCAGCAGGGGACAGGGGGCCTACGAGCAGTACTTC | CASRGQGAYEQYF
TRBJ2-7 | TRBD2 | TRBV4-2 | NA | TGTGCCAGCAGCCCCCCCCCGGGGACTAGCTCATCCTACGAGCAGTACTTC | CASSPPPGTSSSYEQYF
TRBJ2-5 | TRBD1 | TRBV7-3 | NA | TGTGCCAGCAGCTTAACCGCGGACAGGGGACAGACCCAGTACTTC | CASSLTADRGQTQYF
TRBJ2-2 | NA | TRBV6-6 | NA | TGTGCCAGCAGTTACGGTTCGCCCACCGGGGAGCTGTTTTTT | CASSYGSPTGELFF
TRBJ2-2 | NA | TRBV5-4 | NA | TGTGCCAGCAGTAAAAGGGAGCTTAACACCGGGGAGCTGTTTTTT | CASSKRELNTGELFF
TRBJ1-3 | TRBD1 | TRBV5-4 | NA | TGTGCCAGCAGCCCCGAACCGGACAGGGCTGGAAACACCATATATTTT | CASSPEPDRAGNTIYF
TRBJ2-1 | NA | TRBV2 | once | TGTGCCAGCAGTGAAATTCAGGGGTCAATTGAGCAGTTCTTC | CASSEIQGSIEQFF
TRBJ2-1 | NA | TRBV5-1 | NA | TGCGCCAGCAGCACCGGGGGCTCGAGCTCCTACAATGAGCAGTTCTTC | CASSTGGSSSYNEQFF
TRBJ2-6 | NA | TRBV7-8 | NA | TGTGCCAGCAGCTTTCCTTCTGGGGCCAACGTCCTGACTTTC | CASSFPSGANVLTF
TRBJ2-2 | NA | TRBV11-3 | NA | TGTGCCAGCAGCTTAAGCACCACCGGGGAGCTGTTTTTT | CASSLSTTGELFF
TRBJ1-4 | NA | TRBV28 | NA | TGTGCCAGCAGTTTACGTCCGGGGACAACTAATGAAAAACTGTTTTTT | CASSLRPGTTNEKLFF
TRBJ1-6 | NA | TRBV11-3 | NA | TGTGCCAGCAGCTCGGCGAAGGCATTTTCACCCCTCCACTTT | CASSSAKAFSPLHF
TRBJ2-7 | TRBD2 | TRBV5-4 | many | TGTGCCAGCAGCTTGGGGGGACTAGCGGCCTACGAGCAGTACTTC | CASSLGGLAAYEQYF
TRBJ2-3 | NA | TRBV9 | NA | TGTGCCAGCAGCGTAGCACCTCGCTGGGCAGATACGCAGTATTTT | CASSVAPRWADTQYF
TRBJ2-1 | NA | TRBV9 | NA | TGTGCCAGCAGCGTCCAGGAGGCTTACAATGAGCAGTTCTTC | CASSVQEAYNEQFF
TRBJ2-2 | TRBD1 | TRBV7-2 | NA | TGTGCCAGCAGCGCCCGGGACAGCGCAGTCACCGGGGAGCTGTTTTTT | CASSARDSAVTGELFF
TRBJ1-1 | NA | TRBV10-3 | NA | TGTGCCATCAGTGAAGGTCTAGGAATGAACACTGAAGCTTTCTTT | CAISEGLGMNTEAFF
TRBJ1-2 | NA | TRBV10-3 | NA | TGTGCCATCAGTGAGTCGGGGGTTAACGGCTACACCTTC | CAISESGVNGYTF
TRBJ1-4 | NA | TRBV7-8 | NA | TGTGCCAGCAGCCCCTCAGCGACGGGCGGTGAAAAACTGTTTTTT | CASSPSATGGEKLFF
TRBJ2-7 | NA | TRBV10-2 | NA | TGCGCCAGCAGTGGTAAGACCCGCGCGATTTTATACGAGCAGTACTTC | CASSGKTRAILYEQYF
TRBJ2-5 | NA | TRBV7-2 | NA | TGTGCCAGCAGCATCCACGGGACCGGGGAGACCCAGTACTTC | CASSIHGTGETQYF
TRBJ2-1 | TRBD2 | TRBV25-1 | NA | TGTGCCAGCAGTCCTGGGACTACTGAGCAGTTCTTC | CASSPGTTEQFF
TRBJ1-1 | NA | TRBV28 | NA | TGTGCCAGCAGAACGCCGGGCGCGTACACTGAAGCTTTCTTT | CASRTPGAYTEAFF
TRBJ1-2 | TRBD1 | TRBV5-4 | NA | TGTGCCAGCAGCTTGAGTCGACAGGGGATGGTACTTGACTACACCTTC | CASSLSRQGMVLDYTF
TRBJ2-1 | NA | TRBV18 | NA | TGTGCCAGCTCACCGCGGGGCCCGTTATACAATGAGCAGTTCTTC | CASSPRGPLYNEQFF
TRBJ1-2 | NA | TRBV5-8 | once | TGTGCCAGCAGCTTCATGGTAGGGGCCGGCTATGGCTACACCTTC | CASSFMVGAGYGYTF
TRBJ2-2 | NA | TRBV7-2 | NA | TGTGCCAGCAGCTCCCTCACCGGGGAGCTGTTTTTT | CASSSLTGELFF
TRBJ2-7 | TRBD1 | TRBV11-1 | many | TGTGCCAGCAGCTTAGCGGACAGGGGGTCCTACGAGCAGTACTTC | CASSLADRGSYEQYF
TRBJ1-1 | NA | TRBV7-2 | NA | TGTGCCAGCAGCCCGGGGCCCGTGAACACTGAAGCTTTCTTT | CASSPGPVNTEAFF
TRBJ2-3 | NA | TRBV28 | medium-sized | TGTGCCAGCAGTTTCGGAGCATCAGGAGATACGCAGTATTTT | CASSFGASGDTQYF
TRBJ2-7 | TRBD1 | TRBV18 | NA | TGTGCCAGCTCACTTGGACAGGGGCTCTCCTACGAGCAGTACTTC | CASSLGQGLSYEQYF
TRBJ1-1 | TRBD1 | TRBV5-6 | NA | TGTGCCAGCAGCGTACAGGGGGCTGGTACTGAAGCTTTCTTT | CASSVQGAGTEAFF
TRBJ1-4 | NA | TRBV10-3 | NA | TGTGCCATCAGTGCGGGGGGCGGGAGTGAAAAACTGTTTTTT | CAISAGGGSEKLFF